The 20 T cell receptor beta chains below come from one sample, sequenced in a study of T-cell memory formation after mild COVID-19. TCRdb reanalysed the 5' RACE reads using MiXCR and keeps one entry per CDR3 protein. The profile shows about 560,000 distinct CDR3 sequences, 15% to 20% of them singletons. Source material: PBMCs or a T cell subset sorted from them (not recorded which). The receptors originated from an adult woman who had mild COVID-19 (a few samples of this study predate the infection). Cell type and time point are not known.

The chain links TRBV13 to TRBJ1-2; no reliable D call. The V end was cut by 2 bases, the J end by 2 bases, with 9 bases between. This CDR3 region has 14 residues. Per germline, CDR1 PRHDT and CDR2 FYEKMQ (reference sequence). CDR3 residues: CASSLQTENYGYTF. In nucleotides, the CDR3 is TGTGCCAGCAGCTTACAGACGGAGAACTATGGCTACACCTTC.

The CDR3 region has the DNA TGTGCCAGCAGCTTAGGCAATCTAGCGGGGGTGGCAGATACCCAGTACTTC. Residues: CASSLGNLAGVADTQYF. This chain uses TRBV7-2 with TRBJ2-5, with TRBD2 matching 10 bases. CDR1 is SGHTA and CDR2 is FQGNSA in the germline V gene. This CDR3 contains 17 residues. Losses at the gene ends were 1 base for V and 8 bases for J; bases not matched to a gene: 13. Full variable domain (missing parts from reference TRBV7-2 and TRBJ2-5): GAGVSQSPSNKVTEKGKDVELRCDPISGHTALYWYRQSLGQGLEFLIYFQGNSAPDKSGLPSDRFSAERTGGSVSTLTIQRTQQEDSAVYLCASSLGNLAGVADTQYFGPGTRLLVL.

V usage is TRBV2 and J usage is TRBJ2-3; D remains unclear. V lost 3 bases and J 5 bases, leaving 9 bases between the germline ends. In germline, CDR1 is SNHLY, CDR2 FYNNEI. This CDR3 is 13 amino acids long. CDR3 sequence: CASSEAGGDTQYF. The CDR3 DNA is TGTGCCAGCAGTGAGGCTGGCGGAGATACGCAGTATTTT.

This clonotype was found a few times. The CDR3 region is CASNGALYNEQFF. The DNA of the CDR3 is TGTGCCAGCAACGGGGCCCTTTACAATGAGCAGTTCTTC. V and J are TRBV11-3 and TRBJ2-1; either TRBD1 or TRBD2 may fit D (5 bases each). V was pared by 7 bases and J by 4 bases, with 11 bases between. The V gene's germline CDR1 is SGHNT and CDR2 YENEEA. The CDR3 totals 13 residues.

This clonotype was counted between two and nine times. This chain connects TRBV20-1 to TRBJ2-5; D unresolved. The CDR3 sequence is 11 residues long. Germline CDR1 and CDR2: DFQATT and SNEGSKA (reference sequence). Trimming took off 3 bases at V and 4 bases at J, with 6 bases between the two ends. CDR3 sequence reads: CSASKVETQYF. The CDR3 bases are TGCAGTGCTAGTAAGGTAGAGACCCAGTACTTC.

The rearrangement uses TRBV18 and TRBJ2-7, with D uncertain. The germline CDR1 and CDR2 sequences are KGHSH and LQKENI. V was clipped by 1 base and J by 3 bases, with 10 bases between them. The CDR3 runs 14 residues. The CDR3 reads CASSPQKVLYEQYF. Written as DNA, the CDR3 is TGTGCCAGCTCACCACAGAAGGTACTCTACGAGCAGTACTTC.

This clonotype was detected a few times. This chain connects TRBV6-5 to TRBJ1-2; 8 bases fit TRBD1. There are 15 residues in the CDR3. Trimming removed 6 bases from V and 4 bases from J; junction bases left unmatched: 10. Per germline, CDR1 MNHEY and CDR2 SVGAGI. The CDR3 DNA reads as TGTGCCAGCAGGAGTTGGAGGACAGGGCTCTATGGCTACACCTTC. Amino acid sequence: CASRSWRTGLYGYTF.

The rearrangement uses TRBV5-6 and TRBJ2-7; 7 positions agree with TRBD2. Trimming removed 4 bases from V and 8 bases from J; junction bases left unmatched: 6. Germline V CDR1 and CDR2: SGHDT, YYEEEE. The CDR3 contains 12 residues. CDR3 coding DNA: TGTGCCAGCAGCCCCGGGACTAACAAGCAGTACTTC. Protein product: CASSPGTNKQYF.

This clonotype has at least ten counts. The chain has TRBV7-9 and TRBJ2-7; 8 bases fit TRBD1. V lost 4 bases and J lost 4; bases outside the gene matches: 21. Germline values: CDR1 SEHNR, CDR2 FQNEAQ (reference sequence). The CDR3 contains 19 residues. DNA for the CDR3: TGTGCCAGCAGCTCCCCGACAGGGGTTCTACAAGGGAGGCTTTACGAGCAGTACTTC. It encodes CASSSPTGVLQGRLYEQYF. Drawing the rest from reference TRBV7-9 and TRBJ2-7, the complete variable domain is DTGVSQNPRHKITKRGQNVTFRCDPISEHNRLYWYRQTLGQGPEFLTYFQNEAQLEKSRLLSDRFSAERPKGSFSTLEIQRTEQGDSAMYLCASSSPTGVLQGRLYEQYFGPGTRLTVT.

V is TRBV10-3 and J is TRBJ1-4, with D maybe TRBD1 (6 bases). Trimming took off 4 bases at V and 4 bases at J, with 10 bases between the two ends. Germline CDR1 reads ENHRY; CDR2 reads SYGVKD. The CDR3 length is 14 residues. The CDR3 bases are TGTGCCATCAGTGCGACAGGCGGTAATGAAAAACTGTTTTTT. The encoded protein is CAISATGGNEKLFF.

This clonotype appeared a few times. The chain recombines TRBV18 with TRBJ1-5, with D possibly TRBD1 on 5 matching bases. The CDR3 covers 14 residues. With 2 bases removed from V and 7 bases from J, the gap between germline ends came to 12 bases. Germline CDR1 and CDR2: KGHSH and LQKENI. Here the CDR3 DNA reads TGTGCCAGCTCACCAGGGGGGAATGGGCAGCCCCAGCATTTT. It is translated as CASSPGGNGQPQHF.

This chain uses TRBV3-1 with TRBJ2-7, with 8 bases matching TRBD2. This CDR3 is 16 amino acids long. Germline CDR1 and CDR2: LGHDT and YNNKEL (reference sequence). The V segment lost 4 bases and the J segment 6 bases; nucleotides outside the gene matches: 14. The CDR3 DNA follows: TGTGCCAGCAGCCCCCCTAGGAGGCGGGGGACTAGCGAGCAGTACTTC. Translation: CASSPPRRRGTSEQYF.

The V call is TRBV30, the J call TRBJ1-5, with unresolved D. V gave up 1 base and J gave up 4 bases, with 5 bases separating them. This CDR3 contains 12 residues. Germline V gene data show CDR1 as GTSNPN and CDR2 as SVGIG (reference sequence). The CDR3 nucleotides are TGTGCCTGGAGTGGAATAAATCAGCCCCAGCATTTT. Protein: CAWSGINQPQHF.

In this sample, this clonotype turned up many times. The chain combines TRBV6-5 with TRBJ1-6; D gene uncertain. In germline, CDR1 is MNHEY, CDR2 SVGAGI. Between the trimmed V and J ends, which lost 2 bases and 0 bases, there was a span of 11 bases. The CDR3 sequence is 17 residues long. Here the CDR3 DNA reads TGTGCCAGCAGTTACGGAGCTCCGGGCTCCTATAATTCACCCCTCCACTTT. The encoded protein is CASSYGAPGSYNSPLHF.

V gene TRBV3-1 combines with J gene TRBJ1-6; tentatively, D is TRBD1 (6 bases). The CDR3 has 15 residues. Per the germline V gene, CDR1 is LGHDT and CDR2 is YNNKEL (reference sequence). V was pared by 2 bases and J by 5 bases, with 10 bases between. CDR3: CASSQPGGHNSPLHF. The CDR3 nucleotides are TGTGCCAGCAGCCAACCGGGGGGCCATAATTCACCCCTCCACTTT.

V is TRBV20-1 and J is TRBJ1-1, with no clear D. The V end was cut by 0 bases, the J end by 1 base, with 12 bases between. Germline V gene sequence: CDR1 DFQATT, CDR2 SNEGSKA (reference sequence). This CDR3 has 15 amino acids. The CDR3 loop is CSARDFTHWNTEAFF. CDR3 bases: TGCAGTGCTAGAGATTTTACTCATTGGAACACTGAAGCTTTCTTT.

This chain connects TRBV18 to TRBJ2-1; no reliable D call. Germline CDR1 KGHSH, CDR2 LQKENI. This CDR3 spans 14 amino acids. The germline V and J ends were trimmed by 0 bases and 2 bases, with 5 bases remaining between them. Here the CDR3 reads CASSPPTTYNEQFF. CDR3 coding DNA: TGTGCCAGCTCACCACCGACCACCTACAATGAGCAGTTCTTC. Complete variable domain (other parts from reference TRBV18 and TRBJ2-1): NAGVMQNPRHLVRRRGQEARLRCSPMKGHSHVYWYRQLPEEGLKFMVYLQKENIIDESGMPKERFSAEFPKEGPSILRIQQVVRGDSAAYFCASSPPTTYNEQFFGPGTRLTVL.

This clonotype turned up a few times. This chain uses TRBV12-3 or TRBV12-4 with TRBJ1-2; D not resolved. The ends were cut back, 2 bases at V and 4 bases at J, with 8 bases in the middle. The CDR3 spans 13 residues. The CDR3 loop reads CASSLRGIYGYTF. Written as DNA, the CDR3 is TGTGCCAGCAGTTTAAGAGGAATCTATGGCTACACCTTC.

The J gene is TRBJ2-7, the V gene TRBV10-3; weak D call: TRBD2 (6 bases). Looked up from germline, CDR1 is ENHRY and CDR2 is SYGVKD. This CDR3 has 14 amino acids. Trimming removed 0 bases from V and 3 bases from J, with 9 bases in between. The CDR3 DNA is TGTGCCATCAGTGAGTCGGAGGGAATCTACGAGCAGTACTTC. Protein product: CAISESEGIYEQYF.

A few counts support this clonotype. The J gene is TRBJ1-2, the V gene TRBV12-3 or TRBV12-4; D is possibly TRBD1 (5 bases). The V end lost 4 bases, the J end lost 0 bases, and 15 bases lay between the germline ends. The CDR3 loop spans 16 amino acids. DNA of the CDR3: TGTGCCAGCAGTTCCCCCCTCAGGGTTCCTAACTATGGCTACACCTTC. This codes for CASSSPLRVPNYGYTF.